The present entry profiles one T cell receptor beta chain with its context. Its target is unknown. The entry originates in a study of TIL therapy for anti-PD-1-resistant metastatic lung cancer. On the study more broadly: A few tumors were EGFR-mutant and two were ALK-rearranged. Study findings and constraints: Compared with baseline intratumoral T cells, expanded TIL cultures were more clonal and less diverse (6% vs 31%).

Trimming removed 5 bases from V and 3 bases from J; junction bases left unmatched: 14. The V gene's germline CDR1 is SGHRS and CDR2 YFSETQ. The CDR3 length is 16 residues. Sequencing used immunoSEQ v3. The repertoire was sequenced with immunoSEQ multiplex PCR; TCRdb's copy has only in-frame clones and lacks some. The data show over 7,500 clones, over 60% seen once. Time point meaning: pre-treatment sample, taken before nivolumab and TIL therapy. Tumor tissue came from excised metastases, mostly pleural nodules or supraclavicular lymph nodes. The J gene is TRBJ2-7, the V gene TRBV5-1; 7 bases are shared with TRBD1. The input for sequencing was tumor tissue, taken at baseline. The source of this sequence is a person aged 25-79 years with non-small cell lung cancer. CDR3 sequence reads: CASSLTWTGLNYEQYF. Written as DNA, the CDR3 is TGCGCCAGCAGTTTGACCTGGACAGGTTTAAACTACGAGCAGTACTTC.